A selection of T cell receptor beta chains follows, all from one sample in a study of OX40 agonist ivuxolimab in advanced cancers. TCRdb's table, derived via immunoSEQ multiplex PCR, lists solely in-frame clones and lacks some. The data contain around 77,000 clones, about 93% of them seen just once; the ten biggest clones take up under 7.5%. Sequencing used CD4+ or CD8+ T cells sorted from blood, obtained in a trial of the OX40 agonist ivuxolimab. These receptors all stem from an adult with an advanced solid tumor such as melanoma, head and neck, liver or kidney cancer. Each CDR3 is given with its conserved first and last residue. D genes are given only for firm matches. Where a row states a size, it is once, few, many or the class of an expanded clone; other rows omit it.

D gene	V gene	J gene	clone size	CDR3 DNA	CDR3 protein
.	TRBV7-9	TRBJ2-5	.	TGTGCCAGCAGCTCATCTCTACAAGAGACCCAGTACTTC	CASSSSLQETQYF
.	TRBV7-9	TRBJ2-5	.	TGTGCCAGCAGCGACGGGGGAGAGACCCAGTACTTC	CASSDGGETQYF
TRBD2	TRBV5-4	TRBJ2-2	.	TGTGCCAGCAGCTTGGCCGCGGGAGCGTCCGGGGAGCTGTTTTTT	CASSLAAGASGELFF
.	TRBV11-2	TRBJ1-5	.	TGTGCCAGCAGCCCCACAGATAGCAATCAGCCCCAGCATTTT	CASSPTDSNQPQHF
.	TRBV28	TRBJ1-1	few	TGTGCCAGCACCCACCGGGGGTTCTGGGGCACTGAAGCTTTCTTT	CASTHRGFWGTEAFF
.	TRBV7-9	TRBJ1-1	.	TGTGCCAGCAGCCCCCCCGGACCTTTGAACACTGAAGCTTTCTTT	CASSPPGPLNTEAFF
TRBD1	TRBV9	TRBJ1-1	.	TGTGCCAGCAACAACGGACAGGTAGGATTTACTGAAGCTTTCTTT	CASNNGQVGFTEAFF
.	TRBV6-6	TRBJ2-1	.	TGTGCCAGCAGCCAGGCCCCAAACAATGAGCAGTTCTTC	CASSQAPNNEQFF
.	TRBV4-1	TRBJ1-1	.	TGCGCCAGCAGCCAAGAACGGAACACTGAAGCTTTCTTT	CASSQERNTEAFF
TRBD2	TRBV6-5	TRBJ2-1	.	TGTGCCAGCAGTTACTCACGGCTAGCGGGAGGGGATGAGCAGTTCTTC	CASSYSRLAGGDEQFF
.	TRBV13	TRBJ1-2	.	TGTGCCAGCAGCCCCCGACATTCAGCTAACTATGGCTACACCTTC	CASSPRHSANYGYTF
TRBD2	TRBV4-3	TRBJ2-7	.	TGCGCCAGCAGCCAAGATCACCGGACTAGTCCCTCCTACGAGCAGTACTTC	CASSQDHRTSPSYEQYF
.	TRBV5-4	TRBJ2-2	.	TGTGCCAGCAGCCTTCCGAGCGGGGAGCTGTTTTTT	CASSLPSGELFF
.	TRBV30	TRBJ2-2	once	TGTGCCTGGAGAATGGGGAATTCGAACACCGGGGAGCTGTTTTTT	CAWRMGNSNTGELFF
.	TRBV11-2	TRBJ2-7	once	TGTGCCAGCAGACTGTCAGGTCCAACCTACGAGCAGTACTTC	CASRLSGPTYEQYF
.	TRBV7-2	TRBJ1-4	.	TGTGCCAGCAGCTTACGGTCCGGCAGAATCAATGAAAAACTGTTTTTT	CASSLRSGRINEKLFF
.	TRBV5-1	TRBJ1-4	.	TGCGCCAGCAGCTCAGACAGTGCAACTAATAAAAAACTGTTTTTT	CASSSDSATNKKLFF
.	TRBV15	TRBJ2-2	.	TGTGCCACCAGCAGTAACACAGCGAACACCGGGGAGCTGTTTTTT	CATSSNTANTGELFF
TRBD1	TRBV5-1	TRBJ2-7	once	TGCGCCAGCAGCTTGGTACAGGGGATCTACGAGCAGTACTTC	CASSLVQGIYEQYF
.	TRBV27	TRBJ1-5	.	TGTGCCAGCAGTTTGGAGGGTAGCAATCAGCCCCAGCATTTT	CASSLEGSNQPQHF
.	TRBV14	TRBJ1-2	.	TGTGCCAGCAGCCAAGACAGTTTAAATATAGACTATGGCTACACCTTC	CASSQDSLNIDYGYTF
.	TRBV28	TRBJ1-2	.	TGTGCCAGCAGTGCCGGACAGCTCCTTTCAGAGGGCTACACCTTC	CASSAGQLLSEGYTF
TRBD2	TRBV11-1	TRBJ2-5	once	TGTGCCAGCAGCTCGTTCAGCGGGATCCCCCAAGAGACCCAGTACTTC	CASSSFSGIPQETQYF
TRBD2	TRBV7-2	TRBJ2-1	.	TGTGCCAGCAGCATACTAGCGGGGGGACACAATGAGCAGTTCTTC	CASSILAGGHNEQFF
TRBD2	TRBV7-8	TRBJ2-3	.	TGTGCCAGCAGCCCCGGGACTAGCGGGCTCAGGGCAGATACGCAGTATTTT	CASSPGTSGLRADTQYF
.	TRBV7-2	TRBJ1-5	.	TGTGCCAGCAGCTCTCCTGGGGCCATCTGGCCCCAGCATTTT	CASSSPGAIWPQHF
TRBD1	TRBV5-4	TRBJ1-3	.	TGTGCCAGCAGCTTGGAGACAGGGGGCGGAAACACCATATATTTT	CASSLETGGGNTIYF
.	TRBV5-8	TRBJ2-5	.	TGTGCCAGCAGCTTTAGGGGTGTCCCGCGAGAGACCCAGTACTTC	CASSFRGVPRETQYF
.	TRBV19	TRBJ1-1	.	TGTGCCAGTAAATCGGGGGCAGGTGAAGCTTTCTTT	CASKSGAGEAFF
.	TRBV6-6	TRBJ1-1	.	TGTGCCACCCCCTGGGGGGGGATGAACACTGAAGCTTTCTTT	CATPWGGMNTEAFF
.	TRBV9	TRBJ1-1	.	TGTGCCAGCAGTGGACCGGGGGGCATGATGAACACTGAAGCTTTCTTT	CASSGPGGMMNTEAFF
TRBD2	TRBV5-1	TRBJ2-1	.	TGCGCCAGCAGCCTAGCGGACTCCGGGGATGAGCAGTTCTTC	CASSLADSGDEQFF
.	TRBV11-2	TRBJ2-7	.	TGTGCCAGCAGCTCCGCCGGGGGATCCTACGAGCAGTACTTC	CASSSAGGSYEQYF
TRBD1	TRBV7-9	TRBJ1-2	few	TGTGCCAGCAGCCTTCAGGGGACAGAACTGGATGGCTACACCTTC	CASSLQGTELDGYTF
.	TRBV4-3	TRBJ1-2	.	TGCGCCAGCAGCCAAGAGGGCCGGGGCTATGGCTACACCTTC	CASSQEGRGYGYTF
TRBD2	TRBV6-4	TRBJ2-3	.	TGTGCCAGCAGTGACTCGGGTAGCGGGTCTTACACAGATACGCAGTATTTT	CASSDSGSGSYTDTQYF
.	TRBV7-3	TRBJ1-5	.	TGTGCCAGCAGCTTAGGACAAGAGAAGCCCCAGCATTTT	CASSLGQEKPQHF
.	TRBV28	TRBJ2-3	once	TGTGCCAGCAGTTCATACGCAGATACGCAGTATTTT	CASSSYADTQYF
TRBD1	TRBV27	TRBJ2-7	.	TGTGCCAGCAGGGGACAGTCGAGCTCCTACGAGCAGTACTTC	CASRGQSSSYEQYF
TRBD1	TRBV4-2	TRBJ1-3	once	TGTGCCAGCAGCGACCGGACAGGGGTAATTGGAAACACCATATATTTT	CASSDRTGVIGNTIYF
.	TRBV4-1	TRBJ1-1	few	TGCGCCAGCAGCCAAGACGACACTGAAGCTTTCTTT	CASSQDDTEAFF
.	TRBV9	TRBJ2-1	.	TGTGCCAGCAGCTTCCGTTACAATGAGCAGTTCTTC	CASSFRYNEQFF
.	TRBV30	TRBJ2-3	.	TGTGCCTGGAGTGTGAGGATTACCAGGACAGATACGCAGTATTTT	CAWSVRITRTDTQYF
.	TRBV28	TRBJ2-5	.	TGTGCCAGCACCCTAGACAGGTCTTTAGAGACCCAGTACTTC	CASTLDRSLETQYF
TRBD1	TRBV27	TRBJ2-7	.	TGTGCCAGCAGTCCCGGACAGGGCTACGAGCAGTACTTC	CASSPGQGYEQYF
TRBD2	TRBV7-9	TRBJ2-5	.	TGTGCCAGCAGCATCGCGGGGGGGTTTGGTGGGACCCAGTACTTC	CASSIAGGFGGTQYF
.	TRBV5-4	TRBJ2-2	.	TGTGCCAGCCATGGGCTATTGGATGGGGAGCTGTTTTTT	CASHGLLDGELFF
.	TRBV6-5	TRBJ2-7	.	TGTGCCAGCAGCGCCTCGGGAGAGCAGTACTTC	CASSASGEQYF
TRBD1	TRBV9	TRBJ1-2	.	TGTGCCAGCAGCGTAGGAGTTAGGGACAGGGGGAACTATGGCTACACCTTC	CASSVGVRDRGNYGYTF